These T cell receptor beta chains were read from a single sample in a study of blood T cell repertoires in COVID-19. Assay used: immunoSEQ multiplex PCR; TCRdb lists only in-frame clones, some missing. This table holds fewer than 150,000 clones, 75% to 90% found once. Sequenced input: peripheral blood. All receptors come from a woman older than 75 with acute or convalescent COVID-19. CDR3s include the opening cysteine and the closing phenylalanine or tryptophan. D genes are given only for firm matches. Clone size is not always given. Where it is, it says once, few, many or a class for expanded clones.

v_call: TRBV23-1; d_call: -; clone_size: -; j_call: TRBJ2-7; cdr3_aa: CASSPLASDYEQYF; cdr3_nt: TGCGCCAGCAGTCCCCTCGCCAGCGACTACGAGCAGTACTTC
v_call: TRBV11-2; d_call: -; clone_size: once; j_call: TRBJ1-1; cdr3_aa: CASSLDQEVNTEAFF; cdr3_nt: TGTGCCAGCAGCTTAGATCAGGAGGTGAACACTGAAGCTTTCTTT
v_call: TRBV19; d_call: -; clone_size: few; j_call: TRBJ2-1; cdr3_aa: CASSIAGLAYNEQFF; cdr3_nt: TGTGCCAGTAGTATAGCAGGATTAGCCTACAATGAGCAGTTCTTC
v_call: TRBV6-2/TRBV6-3; d_call: -; clone_size: -; j_call: TRBJ2-3; cdr3_aa: CASSRQGTDTQYF; cdr3_nt: TGTGCCAGCAGTCGACAGGGCACAGATACGCAGTATTTT
v_call: TRBV7-2; d_call: TRBD1; clone_size: -; j_call: TRBJ1-1; cdr3_aa: CASLRDRAYTEAFF; cdr3_nt: TGTGCCAGCCTCAGAGACAGGGCATATACTGAAGCTTTCTTT
v_call: TRBV3-1/TRBV3-2; d_call: -; clone_size: -; j_call: TRBJ2-7; cdr3_aa: CASSQGWGLTYEQYF; cdr3_nt: TGTGCCAGCAGCCAGGGATGGGGCCTTACCTACGAGCAGTACTTC
v_call: TRBV14; d_call: TRBD1; clone_size: -; j_call: TRBJ1-1; cdr3_aa: CASSRQGYGTEAFF; cdr3_nt: TGTGCCAGCAGCCGACAGGGGTACGGCACTGAAGCTTTCTTT
v_call: TRBV27; d_call: TRBD1; clone_size: -; j_call: TRBJ1-5; cdr3_aa: CASRQTGEQPQHF; cdr3_nt: TGTGCCAGCAGACAGACAGGGGAGCAGCCCCAGCATTTT
v_call: TRBV9; d_call: -; clone_size: -; j_call: TRBJ2-3; cdr3_aa: CASSVGRGWDTQYF; cdr3_nt: TGTGCCAGCAGCGTAGGCAGGGGCTGGGATACGCAGTATTTT
v_call: TRBV5-1; d_call: -; clone_size: -; j_call: TRBJ2-2; cdr3_aa: CASSLRGFANTGELFF; cdr3_nt: TGCGCCAGCAGCTTGAGAGGGTTCGCGAACACCGGGGAGCTGTTTTTT
v_call: TRBV13; d_call: -; clone_size: -; j_call: TRBJ2-2; cdr3_aa: CASSRTGSTGELFF; cdr3_nt: TGTGCCAGCAGCCGCACCGGGAGCACCGGGGAGCTGTTTTTT
v_call: TRBV11-3; d_call: TRBD1; clone_size: -; j_call: TRBJ2-1; cdr3_aa: CASSSRGPEQFF; cdr3_nt: TGTGCCAGCAGCTCCAGGGGGCCCGAGCAGTTCTTC
v_call: TRBV7-9; d_call: TRBD2; clone_size: -; j_call: TRBJ2-7; cdr3_aa: CASSPPGTSHYEQYF; cdr3_nt: TGTGCCAGCAGCCCACCCGGGACTAGTCACTACGAGCAGTACTTC
v_call: TRBV7-9; d_call: -; clone_size: -; j_call: TRBJ2-7; cdr3_aa: CASSFGRGVYEQYF; cdr3_nt: TGTGCCAGCAGCTTTGGACGCGGGGTCTACGAGCAGTACTTC
v_call: TRBV19; d_call: -; clone_size: -; j_call: TRBJ1-2; cdr3_aa: CASSIRQIANYGYTF; cdr3_nt: TGTGCCAGTAGTATCAGGCAGATCGCTAACTATGGCTACACCTTC